These 24 T cell receptor beta chains were sequenced from one sample in a study of low-dose radiotherapy and immunotherapy resistance in tumors. Time point indicated: before trial treatment. TRAV and TRBV primers primed cDNA for both TCRalpha and TCRbeta. Amplification of TCRs used a constant-region primer and V-primer adapter for approximately 19 PCR cycles. A single record per CDR3 protein comes from TCRdb applying MiXCR to the reads. The sample lists nearly 95,000 distinct CDR3 sequences, 9% to 9.5% seen once, with about 1% in the top ten. The sequencing used PBMCs, collected before treatment. The receptors were sampled from a male donor with prostate cancer.

The rearrangement joins TRBV11-2 to TRBJ2-1; 9 nucleotides align to TRBD2. Germline lookup yields CDR1 SGHAT and CDR2 FQNNGV. The CDR3 runs 16 residues. Unmatched junction bases numbered 13, after V lost 5 bases and J lost 8 bases. The CDR3 is CASSPGPAGGPDEQFF. The CDR3 DNA is TGTGCCAGCAGCCCCGGGCCAGCGGGAGGTCCCGATGAGCAGTTCTTC.

This clonotype was seen many times. This chain links TRBV28 with TRBJ2-7, with 10 bases matching TRBD1. Trimming took 5 bases from V and 2 from J; bases not matched to a gene: 6. This CDR3 is 15 amino acids long. Germline-derived CDR1 and CDR2 are MDHEN and SYDVKM. The CDR3 nucleotides are TGTGCCAGCAGTCCGCCGGACAGGGGGACCTACGAGCAGTACTTC. This gives the protein CASSPPDRGTYEQYF.

This clonotype was seen repeatedly, ten times or more. CDR3 bases: TGCGCCAGCAGCCCGACAGGGCGGGACACTGAAGCTTTCTTT. It specifies CASSPTGRDTEAFF. The J gene is TRBJ1-1, the V gene TRBV5-1, with 7 bases fitting TRBD1. The germline CDR1 and CDR2 sequences are SGHRS and YFSETQ. This CDR3 has 14 residues. V dropped 4 bases and J dropped 3; count of bases not matched to a gene: 6.

A note on this clonotype: A far larger clone is only one base removed, so a read error is likely. The rearrangement joins TRBV9 to TRBJ2-1; D is perhaps TRBD1 (6 bases). There are 14 residues in the CDR3. Germline V gene sequence: CDR1 SGDLS, CDR2 YYNGEE. Trimming cost V 4 bases and J 10 bases, with 18 bases left between them. In DNA form, the CDR3 reads TGTGCCAGCAGCACCCACAGGGCGCCCTACGAGCAGTTCTTC. Amino acid sequence: CASSTHRAPYEQFF.

This clonotype has a count of ten or more. The chain couples TRBV28 to TRBJ2-7, with D possibly TRBD1 on 6 matching bases. CDR1 is MDHEN, CDR2 SYDVKM, per germline. V lost 5 bases and J 6 bases, leaving 20 bases between the germline ends. The CDR3 is 15 residues long. CDR3 DNA sequence: TGTGCCAGCAGTAAAGTGTGGGGGCTCCCCGCCGAGCAGTACTTC. It translates to CASSKVWGLPAEQYF.

Ten or more counts support this clonotype. V is TRBV6-5 and J is TRBJ2-6; 16 bases align to TRBD2. Trimming at V came to 0 bases and at J to 4 bases, leaving 3 bases not matched to a gene. CDR1 and CDR2 (germline): MNHEY, SVGAGI. The CDR3 is 19 residues long. The CDR3 region is CASSYSGLAGGAGANVLTF. CDR3 nucleotides: TGTGCCAGCAGTTACTCGGGACTAGCGGGAGGGGCAGGGGCCAACGTCCTGACTTTC.

This clonotype was detected once. This sequence may be a read error, since a much larger clone differs from it by one base. V usage is TRBV14 and J usage is TRBJ2-1, with 8 bases that match TRBD1. Looked up from germline, CDR1 is SGHDN and CDR2 is FVKESK. V dropped 4 bases and J dropped 10; count of bases not matched to a gene: 12. The CDR3 length is 15 residues. The DNA of the CDR3 is TGTGCCAGCAGCCCCCCTCGGACAGGGTTGAGGGAGCAGTTCTTC. It specifies CASSPPRTGLREQFF.

In its sample, this clonotype was seen many times. V usage is TRBV21-1 and J usage is TRBJ2-7; TRBD1 is taken as the D call from the table, unchecked against the DNA. TRBV21-1 is noted as a pseudogene. The CDR3 contains 17 residues. Here the CDR3 reads CASSKFGTGRGPYEQYF. The CDR3 coding sequence is TGTGCCAGCAGCAAATTCGGAACAGGGAGGGGGCCCTACGAGCAGTACTTC.

This clonotype was recorded at least ten times. The chain combines TRBV5-1 with TRBJ2-1, with 8 bases matching TRBD1. This CDR3 spans 15 amino acids. Germline trimming cut 2 bases from V and 4 bases from J; bases unmatched to any gene: 5. Germline V CDR1 and CDR2: SGHRS, YFSETQ. CDR3 DNA sequence: TGCGCCAGCAGCTTAGGGGGACAGGCGTACAATGAGCAGTTCTTC. This encodes CASSLGGQAYNEQFF. Variable domain in full (rest from reference TRBV5-1 and TRBJ2-1): KAGVTQTPRYLIKTRGQQVTLSCSPISGHRSVSWYQQTPGQGLQFLFEYFSETQRNKGNFPGRFSGRQFSNSRSEMNVSTLELGDSALYLCASSLGGQAYNEQFFGPGTRLTVL.

This clonotype was detected ten times or more. CDR3 amino acids: CASGGLAGEQFF. The CDR3 DNA follows: TGCGCCAGCGGAGGACTAGCGGGAGAGCAGTTCTTC. The chain has TRBV5-1 and TRBJ2-1, with 12 bases matching TRBD2. Germline V gene sequence: CDR1 SGHRS, CDR2 YFSETQ. V lost 7 bases to trimming and J lost 10 bases; unmatched junction nucleotides: 3. This CDR3 has 12 residues.

This clonotype was seen at least ten times. The chain joins TRBV7-8 to TRBJ2-1; 14 positions match TRBD2. The CDR3 has 15 amino acids. Germline V gene data show CDR1 as SGHVS and CDR2 as FQNEAQ. J gave up 9 bases and V 4 bases, and 5 bases lay outside the gene matches. For the CDR3, the DNA is TGTGCCAGCAGCTCAGGACTAGCGGGAGGAGGTGAGCAGTTCTTC. Its protein is CASSSGLAGGGEQFF.

The table lists this clonotype with a few counts. The chain links TRBV19 to TRBJ2-1; 8 positions agree with TRBD1. V was clipped by 4 bases and J by 4 bases; unmatched bases: 6. The CDR3 covers 15 residues. Germline-derived CDR1 and CDR2 are LNHDA and SQIVND (reference sequence). The chain's CDR3 is CASSTTGGVYNEQFF. As DNA, the CDR3 is TGTGCCAGTAGTACCACAGGGGGAGTTTACAATGAGCAGTTCTTC.

This clonotype was detected many times. This chain connects TRBV9 to TRBJ2-5, with TRBD2 as a possible D gene (6 bases). The CDR3 runs to 13 residues. V lost 2 bases to trimming and J lost 2 bases, with 7 bases between them. Germline CDR1 SGDLS, CDR2 YYNGEE. CDR3 loop: CASSVSGQETQYF. DNA of the CDR3: TGTGCCAGCAGCGTGAGCGGGCAAGAGACCCAGTACTTC.

Judged by abundance, this clonotype is medium-sized. The V call is TRBV5-4, the J call TRBJ2-1; possibly TRBD1 or TRBD2 for D (5 bases each). From germline, CDR1 is SGHNT and CDR2 YYREEE (reference sequence). The CDR3 covers 15 residues. The V and J ends lost 4 bases and 3 bases respectively, with 14 bases between them. CDR3 sequence reads: CASSETGTVYNEQFF. The CDR3 DNA follows: TGTGCCAGCAGCGAAACCGGGACGGTCTACAATGAGCAGTTCTTC.

Ten or more counts support this clonotype. The CDR3 nucleotides are TGCAGTGCTAGGTCTGAACAGGGGGCATGGGATACGCAGTATTTT. Its protein is CSARSEQGAWDTQYF. V and J are TRBV20-1 and TRBJ2-3; 9 nucleotides align to TRBD1. This CDR3 spans 15 amino acids. Germline CDR1 and CDR2: DFQATT and SNEGSKA (reference sequence). After removal of 3 bases from V and 6 bases from J, the junction contained 10 bases not matched to a gene.

In this sample, this clonotype turned up a few times. The DNA is left out, because the CDR3 cannot be placed on it with certainty; the CDR3 is given as TCRdb lists it. This chain uses TRBV3-1 with TRBJ2-2; the table names TRBD2, a call not compared with the DNA. CDR1 and CDR2 (germline): LGHDT, YNNKEL (reference sequence). The CDR3 is made up of 15 amino acids, end residues included. CDR3 sequence reads: CASSRGTPTGELFFF.

This clonotype was counted many times. The V call is TRBV6-2 or TRBV6-3, the J call TRBJ1-5, with unresolved D. The germline V gene encodes CDR1 MNHEY and CDR2 SVGEGT. The CDR3 contains 16 residues. With 2 bases removed from V and 4 bases from J, the gap between germline ends came to 15 bases. For the CDR3, the DNA is TGTGCCAGCAGTTACACGGGAGGGCAGCAGAATCAGCCCCAGCATTTT. As protein: CASSYTGGQQNQPQHF.

At least ten counts were recorded for this clonotype. The V gene is TRBV7-2, the J gene TRBJ2-1, with D perhaps matching TRBD2 (5 bases). This CDR3 spans 15 amino acids. The V end lost 3 bases, the J end lost 0 bases, and 9 bases lay between the germline ends. CDR1 and CDR2 (germline): SGHTA, FQGNSA. CDR3 protein: CASSFRGSSYNEQFF. CDR3 nucleotides: TGTGCCAGCAGCTTTCGGGGAAGCTCCTACAATGAGCAGTTCTTC.

This clonotype was recorded many times. Here the CDR3 reads CASSYSRQLNSPLHF. The CDR3 bases are TGTGCCAGCAGTTACTCGAGGCAACTAAATTCACCCCTCCACTTT. The chain combines TRBV6-2 or TRBV6-3 with TRBJ1-6; D gene ambiguous. The V gene's germline CDR1 is MNHEY and CDR2 SVGEGT. The CDR3 totals 15 residues. Trimming pared 0 bases from V and 7 bases from J, leaving 10 bases between.

Many counts were recorded for this clonotype. The V gene is TRBV7-8, the J gene TRBJ2-3, with 10 bases aligning to TRBD2. The CDR3 covers 17 residues. Germline V gene lookup returns CDR1 SGHVS and CDR2 FQNEAQ. V was pared by 1 base and J by 1 base, with 5 bases of the junction left unmatched. CDR3 coding DNA: TGTGCCAGCAGCTTAGTAGGGACTAGCGTCGGCACAGATACGCAGTATTTT. Its translation: CASSLVGTSVGTDTQYF.

This clonotype was counted at least ten times. The rearrangement joins TRBV13 to TRBJ2-2; 10 bases are a match to TRBD1. The junction had 8 bases not matched to a gene; V was cut back by 3 bases and J by 4 bases. This CDR3 has 17 amino acids. CDR1 and CDR2 from the germline V gene are PRHDT and FYEKMQ (reference sequence). CDR3: CASSFRGDRGITGELFF. The CDR3 DNA reads as TGTGCCAGCAGCTTCCGAGGGGACAGGGGCATCACCGGGGAGCTGTTTTTT.

This clonotype was recorded at least ten times. The chain uses TRBV4-3 and TRBJ2-7; 9 bases align to TRBD2. Germline trimming cut 1 base from V and 4 bases from J; bases unmatched to any gene: 5. CDR3 size: 15 residues. CDR1 is LGHNA and CDR2 is YSLEER in the germline V gene. CDR3 residues: CASSQAAGGLYEQYF. CDR3 bases: TGCGCCAGCAGCCAAGCAGCGGGAGGTTTATACGAGCAGTACTTC.

Many counts were recorded for this clonotype. The chain has TRBV5-6 and TRBJ2-7; possibly TRBD2 for D (7 bases). The CDR3 is 14 amino acids. CDR1 is SGHDT and CDR2 is YYEEEE in the germline V gene. Trimming left V 6 bases short and J 1 base short, with 14 bases between. The CDR3 nucleotides are TGTGCCAGCACCCCTCGGGGGGCGTCCTACGAGCAGTACTTC. Its protein is CASTPRGASYEQYF.

V usage is TRBV5-3 and J usage is TRBJ2-3; TRBD2 matches 10 bases. TRBV5-3 is an open reading frame, and its role is uncertain. The CDR3 contains 16 residues. V trimming: 8 bases; J trimming: 2 bases; junction bases outside the gene matches: 11. The CDR3 nucleotides read TGTGCCAGCAGCCACAGACTAGCGGGCCACACAGATACGCAGTATTTT. Protein: CASSHRLAGHTDTQYF.